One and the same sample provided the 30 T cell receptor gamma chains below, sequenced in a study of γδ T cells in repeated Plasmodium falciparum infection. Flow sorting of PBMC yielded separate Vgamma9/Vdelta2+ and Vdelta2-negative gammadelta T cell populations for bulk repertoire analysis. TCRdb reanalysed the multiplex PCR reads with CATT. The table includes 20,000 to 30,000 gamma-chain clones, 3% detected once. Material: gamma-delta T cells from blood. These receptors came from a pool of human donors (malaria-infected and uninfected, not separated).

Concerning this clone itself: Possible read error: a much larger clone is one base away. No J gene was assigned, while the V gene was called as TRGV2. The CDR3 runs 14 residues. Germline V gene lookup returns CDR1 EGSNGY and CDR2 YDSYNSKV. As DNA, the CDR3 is TGTGCCACCTGGGACGGGCAGAGGGGTTGGTTCGAGATATTT. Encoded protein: CATWDGQRGWFEIF.

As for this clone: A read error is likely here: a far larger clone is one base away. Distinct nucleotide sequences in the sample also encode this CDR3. DNA of the CDR3: TGTGCCTTGTGGGAGCCTCTGTGGTATAAGAAACTCTTT. Translation: CALWEPLWYKKLF. V and J are TRGV9 and TRGJ1 or TRGJ2. No J segment appears in TCRdb, so it was assigned here by matching the sequence to germline. Trimming cost V 3 bases and J 7 bases; bases outside gene matches: 9. This CDR3 contains 13 residues. CDR1 and CDR2 (germline): GITISATS, ISYDGTV (reference sequence).

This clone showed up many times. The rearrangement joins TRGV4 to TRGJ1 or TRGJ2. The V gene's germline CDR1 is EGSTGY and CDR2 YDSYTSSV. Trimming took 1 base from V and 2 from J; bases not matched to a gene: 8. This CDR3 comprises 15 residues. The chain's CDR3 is CATWDGPPYYYKKLF. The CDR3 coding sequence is TGTGCCACCTGGGATGGCCCCCCTTATTATTATAAGAAACTCTTT.

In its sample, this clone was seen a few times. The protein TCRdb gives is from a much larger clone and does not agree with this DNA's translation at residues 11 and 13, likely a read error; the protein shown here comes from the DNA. The CDR3 DNA reads TGTGCCACCTGGGATGACTTTTGGGACCCCCGGAAGAGACTCTTT. Translating it yields CATWDDFWDPRKRLF. A V gene of TRGV4 was called, but no J gene was assigned. CDR1 is EGSTGY, CDR2 YDSYTSSV, per germline. The CDR3 has 15 amino acids.

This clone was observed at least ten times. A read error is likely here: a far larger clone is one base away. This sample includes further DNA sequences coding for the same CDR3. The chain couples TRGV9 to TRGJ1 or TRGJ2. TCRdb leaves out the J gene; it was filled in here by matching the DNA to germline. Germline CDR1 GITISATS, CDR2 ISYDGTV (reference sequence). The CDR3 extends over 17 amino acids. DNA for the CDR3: TGTGCCCTGTGGGACCAGCCGAACTACACAAATTATTATAAGAAACTCTTT. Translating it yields CALWDQPNYTNYYKKLF.

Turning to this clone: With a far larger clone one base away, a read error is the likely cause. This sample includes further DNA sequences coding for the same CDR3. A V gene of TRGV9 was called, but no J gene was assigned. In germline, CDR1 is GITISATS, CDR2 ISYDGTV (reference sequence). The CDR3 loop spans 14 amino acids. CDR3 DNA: TGTGCCTTGTGGACTTATAGTAGTGATTGGATCAAGACATTT. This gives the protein CALWTYSSDWIKTF.

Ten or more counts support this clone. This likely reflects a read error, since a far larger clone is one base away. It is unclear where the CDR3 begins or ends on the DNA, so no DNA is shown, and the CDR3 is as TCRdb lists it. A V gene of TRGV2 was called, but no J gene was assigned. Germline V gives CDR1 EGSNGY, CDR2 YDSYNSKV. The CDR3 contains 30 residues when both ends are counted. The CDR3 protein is CATWDGAIRNSLAVEQHLLSQVSIGRIQHF.

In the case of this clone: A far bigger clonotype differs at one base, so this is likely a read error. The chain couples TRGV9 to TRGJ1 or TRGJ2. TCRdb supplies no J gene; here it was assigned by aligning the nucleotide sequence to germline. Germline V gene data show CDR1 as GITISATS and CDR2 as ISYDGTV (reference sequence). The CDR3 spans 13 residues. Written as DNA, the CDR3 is TGCGCCTTGTGGGAGGTGGGGTTTAGGAAGAAACTCTTT. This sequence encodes CALWEVGFRKKLF.

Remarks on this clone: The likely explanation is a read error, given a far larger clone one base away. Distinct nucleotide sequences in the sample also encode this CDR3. CDR3 in DNA: TGTGCTTTGTGGGAGGTCCTCCAAGAGTTGGGCAAAAAAATCAAGGTATTT. Encoded protein: CALWEVLQELGKKIKVF. The rearrangement joins TRGV9 to TRGJP. The J gene was not available in TCRdb and was assigned here by matching the DNA to germline segments. This CDR3 contains 17 residues. CDR1 GITISATS and CDR2 ISYDGTV come from the germline V gene (reference sequence).

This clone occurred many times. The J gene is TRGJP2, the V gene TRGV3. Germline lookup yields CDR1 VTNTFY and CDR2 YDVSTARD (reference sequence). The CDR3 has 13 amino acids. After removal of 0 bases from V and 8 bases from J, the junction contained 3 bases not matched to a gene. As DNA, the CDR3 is TGTGCCACCTGGGACAGGCGCGATTGGATCAAGACGTTT. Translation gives CATWDRRDWIKTF.

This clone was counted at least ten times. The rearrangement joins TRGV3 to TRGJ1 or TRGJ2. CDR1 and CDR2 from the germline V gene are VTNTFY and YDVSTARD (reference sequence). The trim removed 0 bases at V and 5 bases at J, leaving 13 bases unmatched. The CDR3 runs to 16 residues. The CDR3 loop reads CATWDRLPLGNYKKLF. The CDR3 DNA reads TGTGCCACCTGGGACAGGCTACCCCTAGGGAATTATAAGAAACTCTTT.

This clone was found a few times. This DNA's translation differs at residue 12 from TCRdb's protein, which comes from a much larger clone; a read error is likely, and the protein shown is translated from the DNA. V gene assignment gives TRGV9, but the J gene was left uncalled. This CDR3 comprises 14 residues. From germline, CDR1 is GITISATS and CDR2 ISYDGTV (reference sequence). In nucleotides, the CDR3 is TGTGCCTTGTGGGAGCCAACCCCTTATTATAAGGAACTCTTT. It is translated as CALWEPTPYYKELF.

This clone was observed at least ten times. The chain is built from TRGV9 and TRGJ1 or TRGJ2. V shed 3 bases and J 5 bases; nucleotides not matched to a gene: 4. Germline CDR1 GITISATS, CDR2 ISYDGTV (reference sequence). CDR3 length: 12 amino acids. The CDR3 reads CALWETDYKKLF. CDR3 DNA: TGTGCCTTGTGGGAGACCGATTATAAGAAACTCTTT.

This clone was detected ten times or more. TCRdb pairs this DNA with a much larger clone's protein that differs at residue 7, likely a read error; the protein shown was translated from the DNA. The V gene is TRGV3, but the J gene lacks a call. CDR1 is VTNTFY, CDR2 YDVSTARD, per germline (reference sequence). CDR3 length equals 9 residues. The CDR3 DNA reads TGTGCCACCTGGGGGCCCTGGGTCTTT. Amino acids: CATWGPWVF.

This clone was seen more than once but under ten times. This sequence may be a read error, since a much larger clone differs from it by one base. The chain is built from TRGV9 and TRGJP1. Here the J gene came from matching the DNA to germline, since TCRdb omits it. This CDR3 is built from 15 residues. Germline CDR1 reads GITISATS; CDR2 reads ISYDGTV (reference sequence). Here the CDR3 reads CASWEFDTTGWFKIF. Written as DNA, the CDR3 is TGTGCCTCGTGGGAGTTTGACACCACTGGTTGGTTCAAGATATTT.

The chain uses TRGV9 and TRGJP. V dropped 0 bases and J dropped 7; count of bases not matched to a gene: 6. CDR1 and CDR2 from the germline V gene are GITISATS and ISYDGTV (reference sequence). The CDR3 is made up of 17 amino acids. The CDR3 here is CALWEVQTELGKKIKVF. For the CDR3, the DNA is TGTGCCTTGTGGGAGGTGCAAACGGAGTTGGGCAAAAAAATCAAGGTATTT.

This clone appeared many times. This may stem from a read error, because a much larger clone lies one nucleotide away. CDR3 DNA sequence: TGTGCCACCTGGGACAGCCATAAGAAACTCTTT. This codes for CATWDSHKKLF. The V call is TRGV5, the J call TRGJ1 or TRGJ2. Germline assignment: CDR1 VINAFY and CDR2 YDVSNSKD. The CDR3 has 11 residues. V shed 1 base and J 8 bases; nucleotides not matched to a gene: 2.

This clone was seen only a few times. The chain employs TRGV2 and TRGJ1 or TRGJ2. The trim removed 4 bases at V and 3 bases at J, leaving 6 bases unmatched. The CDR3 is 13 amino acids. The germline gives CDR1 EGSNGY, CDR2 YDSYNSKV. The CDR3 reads CATWELFYYKKLF. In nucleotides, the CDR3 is TGTGCCACCTGGGAGCTATTTTATTATAAGAAACTCTTT.

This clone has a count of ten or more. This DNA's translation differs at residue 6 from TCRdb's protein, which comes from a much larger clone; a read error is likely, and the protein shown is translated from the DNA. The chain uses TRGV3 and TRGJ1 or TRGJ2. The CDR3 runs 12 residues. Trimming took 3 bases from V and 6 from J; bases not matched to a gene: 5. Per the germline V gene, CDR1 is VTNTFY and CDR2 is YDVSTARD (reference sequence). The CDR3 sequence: CATWDGSYKKLF. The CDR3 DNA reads TGTGCCACCTGGGACGGCAGTTATAAGAAACTCTTT.

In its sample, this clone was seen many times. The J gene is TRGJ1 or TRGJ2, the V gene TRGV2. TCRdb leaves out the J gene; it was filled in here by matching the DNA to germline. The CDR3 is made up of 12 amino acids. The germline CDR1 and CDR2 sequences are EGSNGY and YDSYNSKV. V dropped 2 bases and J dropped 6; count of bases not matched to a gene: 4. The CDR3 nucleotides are TGTGCCACCTGGGACGCTACTTATAAGAAACTCTTT. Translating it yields CATWDATYKKLF.

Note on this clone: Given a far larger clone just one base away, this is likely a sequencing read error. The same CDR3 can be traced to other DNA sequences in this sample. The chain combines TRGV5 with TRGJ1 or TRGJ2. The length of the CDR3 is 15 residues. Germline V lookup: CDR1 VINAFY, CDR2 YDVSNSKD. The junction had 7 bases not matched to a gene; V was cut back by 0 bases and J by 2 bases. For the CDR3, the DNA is TGTGCCACCTGGGACAGGCCTGTTGATTATTATAAGAAACTCTTT. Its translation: CATWDRPVDYYKKLF.

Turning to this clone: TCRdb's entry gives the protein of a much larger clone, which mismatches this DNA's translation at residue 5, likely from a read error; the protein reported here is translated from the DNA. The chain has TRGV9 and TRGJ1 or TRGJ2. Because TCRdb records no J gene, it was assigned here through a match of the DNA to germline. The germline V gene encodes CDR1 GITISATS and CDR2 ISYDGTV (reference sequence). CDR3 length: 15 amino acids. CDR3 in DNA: TGTGCCTTGTGGGGGGTGGGCAAGGTTTGTTATAAGAAACTCTTT. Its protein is CALWGVGKVCYKKLF.

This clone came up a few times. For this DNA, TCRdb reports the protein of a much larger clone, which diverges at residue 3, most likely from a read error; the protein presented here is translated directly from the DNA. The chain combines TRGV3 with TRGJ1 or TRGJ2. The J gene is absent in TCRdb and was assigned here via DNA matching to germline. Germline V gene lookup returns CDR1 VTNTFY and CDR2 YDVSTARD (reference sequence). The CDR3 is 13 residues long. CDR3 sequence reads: CAPWDRPFYKKLF. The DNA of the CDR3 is TGTGCCCCCTGGGACAGGCCCTTTTATAAGAAACTCTTT.

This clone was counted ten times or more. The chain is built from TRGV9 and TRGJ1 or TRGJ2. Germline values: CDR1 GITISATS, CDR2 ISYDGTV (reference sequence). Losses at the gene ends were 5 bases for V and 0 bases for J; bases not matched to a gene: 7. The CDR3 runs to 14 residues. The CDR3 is CALWGASNYYKKLF. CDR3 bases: TGTGCCTTGTGGGGAGCCTCGAATTATTATAAGAAACTCTTT.

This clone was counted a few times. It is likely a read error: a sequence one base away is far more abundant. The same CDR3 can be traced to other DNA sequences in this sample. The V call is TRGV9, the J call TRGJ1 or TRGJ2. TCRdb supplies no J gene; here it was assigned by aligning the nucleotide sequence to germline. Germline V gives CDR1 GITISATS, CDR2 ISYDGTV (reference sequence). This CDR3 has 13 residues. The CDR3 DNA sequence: TGCGCCTTGTGGGAGGTGCTTTTACGGAAGAAACTCTTT. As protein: CALWEVLLRKKLF.

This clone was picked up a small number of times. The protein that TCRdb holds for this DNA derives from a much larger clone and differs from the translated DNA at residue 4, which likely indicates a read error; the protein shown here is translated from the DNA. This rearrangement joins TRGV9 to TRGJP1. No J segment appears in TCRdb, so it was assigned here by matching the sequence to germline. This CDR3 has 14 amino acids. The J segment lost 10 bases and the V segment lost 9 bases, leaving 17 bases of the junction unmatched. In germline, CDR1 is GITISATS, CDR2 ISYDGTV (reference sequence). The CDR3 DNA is TGTGCCTTGAGGCCCATTACCCCCATTTGGTTCAAGATATTT. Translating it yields CALRPITPIWFKIF.

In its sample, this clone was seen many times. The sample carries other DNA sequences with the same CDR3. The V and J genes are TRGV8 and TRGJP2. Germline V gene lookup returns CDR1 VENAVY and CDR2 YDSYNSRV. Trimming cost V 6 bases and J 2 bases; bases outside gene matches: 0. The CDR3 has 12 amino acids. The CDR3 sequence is CATWSSDWIKTF. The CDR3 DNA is TGTGCCACCTGGAGTAGTGATTGGATCAAGACGTTT.

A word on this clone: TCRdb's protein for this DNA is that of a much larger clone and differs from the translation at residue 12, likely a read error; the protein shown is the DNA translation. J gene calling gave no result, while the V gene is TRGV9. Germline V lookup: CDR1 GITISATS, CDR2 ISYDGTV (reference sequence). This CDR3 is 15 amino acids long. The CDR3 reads CALWEAYRNYYNKLF. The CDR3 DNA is TGTGCCTTGTGGGAGGCGTACCGAAATTATTATAATAAACTCTTT.

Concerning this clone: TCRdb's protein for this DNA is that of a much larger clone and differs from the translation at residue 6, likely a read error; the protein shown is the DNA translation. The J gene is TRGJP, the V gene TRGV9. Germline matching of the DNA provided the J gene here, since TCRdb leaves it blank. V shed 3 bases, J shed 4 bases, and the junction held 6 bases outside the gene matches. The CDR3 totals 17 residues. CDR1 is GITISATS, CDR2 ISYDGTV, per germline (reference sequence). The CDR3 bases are TGTGCCTTGTGGGAGCCTATACAAGAGTTGGGCAAAAAAATCAAGGTATTT. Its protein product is CALWEPIQELGKKIKVF.

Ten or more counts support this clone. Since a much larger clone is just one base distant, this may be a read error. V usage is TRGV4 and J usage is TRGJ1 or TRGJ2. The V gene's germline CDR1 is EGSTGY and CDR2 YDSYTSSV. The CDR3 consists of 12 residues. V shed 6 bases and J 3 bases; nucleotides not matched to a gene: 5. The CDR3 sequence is CATWSSYYKKLF. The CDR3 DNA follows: TGTGCCACCTGGTCTTCTTATTATAAGAAACTCTTT.